This TCR beta chain was identified in a study of cytomegalovirus exposure and HLA in healthy donors (dated by TCRdb to 2016 to 2017). As for the study more broadly: According to an earlier analysis of a few hundred of the donors, 200 million or so T cells yielded 90 million to 130 million unique TCR beta sequences and approximately 280 Gb of sequence data. Roughly 300 gigabases of sequencing data and roughly 81 million unique TCR sequences made up an early release that covered approximately 700 HLA-typed donors. Of the roughly 410 genotyped donors, 80% to 90% were placed in the genetic ancestry cluster associated with self-reported Caucasian donors. The study aimed to test whether cataloging public T cell receptors could reveal signatures of past pathogen exposure. The T cell repertoires of 666 subjects were profiled by immunosequencing and related to cytomegalovirus serostatus. Besides the first cohort of around 670 subjects, a separate validation cohort made up of over 95 different subjects was used. To predict cytomegalovirus infection status, the study brought together high-throughput TCR immunosequencing, statistical association of individual TCRs with disease status, and machine learning. A later analysis re-examined previously published TCR beta repertoires from just over 650 donors and added high-resolution HLA genotyping to investigate patterns of TCR occurrence. Rather than using new phenotypic data, the later analysis identified candidate immune exposures from TCR beta sequences and from how often those sequences occurred across donors. An earlier analysis of 587 of the donors applied high-throughput TCR beta sequencing to assess whether each TCR beta V gene segment acted as functional or pseudogenic. Alongside the repertoire data, information on donor age, sex, ethnicity and CMV serostatus was compiled. A later genetic analysis took genome-wide SNP genotypes for about 55% of the 666 donors and used that subset as a discovery cohort. All discovery cohort repertoires had been generated on a single sequencing platform. Class I and class II HLA loci were covered by the typing at four-digit resolution. The number of donors typed differed by locus, with roughly 620-630 for A, B, C, DRB1 and DQB1, 522 for DQA1, 600 to 610 for DPA1, and approximately 470 for DPB1. Roughly 5 DR-DQ haplotypes were handled as single units for association and clustering, since linkage in the cohort was strong. Among some 410 genotyped donors of the cohort, an average of approximately 200,000 unique TCR beta nucleotide sequences was sequenced per donor, of which roughly 17% were non-productive.

Ends trimmed: V by 6 bases, J by 1 base; bases unmatched to a gene: 5. Its CDR3 holds 14 amino acids, cysteine through phenylalanine. Just CDR3 DNA is preserved here, 42 bases in frame from base 1. The germline V gene supplies CDR1 MNHEY and CDR2 SVGAGI. In regard to this clone: It lacks a known antigen. No base quality information exists; no much larger clone differs at one position.

Library prep was done by the immunoSEQ multiplex PCR assay. For the multiplex PCR, a mixture combining 60 forward primers for TCR Vbeta segments and 13 reverse primers for TCR Jbeta segments was used. The CDR3 region of rearranged TCR beta genes was amplified from genomic DNA with a multiplex PCR assay. The amplified TCR beta libraries were sequenced on the Illumina HiSeq System as 87-base-pair reads. As for the original processing: A later analysis tallied around 82 million unique TCR beta chains across the 660 or so repertoires, and approximately 11 million of those chains were shared by two or more donors. To remove PCR and sequencing errors, raw reads were error-corrected and collapsed into unique sequences using a nearest-neighbor algorithm that merged closely related sequences. Alignment of CDR3 sequences to IMGT reference sequences was used to assign V, D and J gene segments. For a sequence to be retained, a match of at least six nucleotides was required to both a V gene segment and a J gene segment. A rearrangement counted as productive if the CDR3 had no stop codons and remained in frame with V and J, and every other rearrangement counted as non-productive. CDR3 was defined according to IMGT convention as the region running from the second conserved V-encoded cysteine to the conserved J-encoded phenylalanine. The earlier analysis of about 590 of the donors excluded sequences that lacked an unambiguous match to a single V gene segment. An earlier analysis of about 590 of the donors classified V segments as functional when productive rearrangements were above 56.7% and as segregating when the standard deviation between donors was above 5%. A statistical classification framework was built for diagnosing cytomegalovirus status from the catalog of TCR beta chain sequences. V and J gene assignment, in a later analysis, came from comparing TCR nucleotide sequences with IMGT/GENE-DB human TR gene sequences. A later analysis assigned CDR3 sequences and most-parsimonious VDJ recombination scenarios with the TCRdist pipeline. A later analysis defined each TCR beta chain by its CDR3 amino acid sequence plus V-gene family, and excluded reads lacking a unique V-gene family. As a way to deal with suspected cross-contamination and a sequencing artifact, a later analysis dropped over 550 nucleotide sequences that were highly shared and had low generation probability. A later analysis calculated a clonal expansion index for each public chain from normalized within-repertoire ranks of inferred template counts. In a later analysis, generation probabilities were computed with a VDJ recombination model fitted to out-of-frame rearrangements, and the resulting probabilities were checked against IGoR. In a later analysis, hypergeometric tests were used to score TCR-TCR, TCR-HLA and TCR-CMV co-occurrence, with a repertoire-size bias correction applied to TCR pairs. False discovery rates were estimated in a later analysis by permuting HLA or CMV assignments 20 times. In a later analysis, co-occurring TCRs were grouped with DBSCAN, and TCRdist sequence similarity was added when clustering was performed within HLA-allele-positive subsets. For co-occurrence clustering, repertoires with fewer than 30,000 or more than 120,000 public chains were excluded, along with several repertoires with anomalous nucleotide sharing. TCRdb's version of the immuneACCESS table is confined to in-frame rearrangements and falls short of the full clone set. An unresolved V gene accounts for under half of the shortfall where checked; the remainder is of unknown origin. V, J and clone size are taken as reported in that table, and D and trimming were inferred from the DNA itself. Across this sample there are under 150,000 clones, with roughly 80% seen only once. Around 3.9% of the sample lies in the top ten.

What the work shows at the level of the full study, not this receptor alone: Because HLA typing was missing for some donors at each locus, association tests included only the typed subset. In a later analysis, HLA-associated TCR beta chains showed more clonal expansion and lower generation probabilities than non-associated chains that were equally common. According to a later analysis, TCR association rates differed among HLA loci, with DRB1 alleles showing the most associated TCRs and HLA-C alleles showing the fewest. Some 16 rarely observed V segments, including chromosome 9 orphons, were excluded from the earlier analysis of 550 to 700 of the donors because counts were too low. The study gave a list of 150 to 200 TCR beta chains associated with cytomegalovirus. Most TCR sequences were observed very rarely across donors, whereas some public TCRs were present in many individuals. Most CMV-associated TCR beta chains appeared to be HLA-restricted in a later analysis, and the HLA associations seemed to be driven largely by CMV exposure. According to the authors, the approach could potentially be generalized to other disease states and immunological phenotypes. V-gene and J-gene trimming of TCR beta chains was associated with a missense DCLRE1C variant in a later genetic analysis, and the association was replicated in an independent cohort. According to a later analysis, parvovirus B19, influenza, CMV and Epstein-Barr virus appeared linked to several top co-occurrence clusters. In an earlier analysis of 450 to 750 of the donors, most TCR beta V segments appeared in productive rearrangements about 90% or about 30% of the time, broadly matching IMGT annotations. Correlated functional status among segregating V segments might reflect linkage disequilibrium, but an unknown experimental factor could not be ruled out. Some IMGT-functional V segments, including TRBV6-2 and TRBV6-3, could not be distinguished by the 87-base-pair reads and were therefore excluded. Assigning TCR associations to individual alleles was difficult when HLA alleles, especially DR and DQ, strongly co-occurred. A few of the identified cytomegalovirus-associated TCR beta chains were confirmed in vitro to be specific for cytomegalovirus antigens. Immune exposure information for the cohort was limited to CMV serostatus. A later analysis associated roughly 17,000 TCR beta sequences with specific HLA alleles at a false discovery rate of 0.05. The classifier was reported to diagnose cytomegalovirus status with high specificity and sensitivity in both the original and validation cohorts. The cohort was sequenced for TCR beta chains only, and without alpha or paired-chain data the features that could be detected were limited. A further reported finding was that TCR beta sequences accurately predicted the HLA-A and HLA-B alleles for most subjects in the first cohort. Roughly uniform sequencing depth across donors was assumed in presence/absence analyses, although this assumption may not hold. According to a later genetic analysis, donors in an Asian-associated ancestry cluster had fewer N-insertions in productive TCRs than the approximately 630-donor mean. A cluster of highly shared sequence variants was judged likely to represent a technical artifact of the sequencing pipeline.

In total, approximately 700 healthy bone marrow donors made up the cohort. All cohort members were sampled while nominally healthy, although unrecorded immune exposures were likely present. The donor was CMV seropositive and belonged to the group of around 300 seropositive cohort members. A peripheral blood sample was collected from each donor, and TCR beta sequencing was performed on peripheral blood mononuclear cells. The Qiagen DNeasy Blood Extraction Kit was used to extract genomic DNA from the blood cell samples. The receptor chain draws on TRBV6-5 and TRBJ1-1; TRBD1 agrees with 7 junctional bases. The sequenced material came from PBMCs. This clonotype originated in a man in his forties or fifties in good health and CMV-seropositive. Here is the DNA: TGTGCCAGCAGGTTTCAGGGGGGGAACACTGAAGCTTTCTTT. Translated, this is CASRFQGGNTEAFF.